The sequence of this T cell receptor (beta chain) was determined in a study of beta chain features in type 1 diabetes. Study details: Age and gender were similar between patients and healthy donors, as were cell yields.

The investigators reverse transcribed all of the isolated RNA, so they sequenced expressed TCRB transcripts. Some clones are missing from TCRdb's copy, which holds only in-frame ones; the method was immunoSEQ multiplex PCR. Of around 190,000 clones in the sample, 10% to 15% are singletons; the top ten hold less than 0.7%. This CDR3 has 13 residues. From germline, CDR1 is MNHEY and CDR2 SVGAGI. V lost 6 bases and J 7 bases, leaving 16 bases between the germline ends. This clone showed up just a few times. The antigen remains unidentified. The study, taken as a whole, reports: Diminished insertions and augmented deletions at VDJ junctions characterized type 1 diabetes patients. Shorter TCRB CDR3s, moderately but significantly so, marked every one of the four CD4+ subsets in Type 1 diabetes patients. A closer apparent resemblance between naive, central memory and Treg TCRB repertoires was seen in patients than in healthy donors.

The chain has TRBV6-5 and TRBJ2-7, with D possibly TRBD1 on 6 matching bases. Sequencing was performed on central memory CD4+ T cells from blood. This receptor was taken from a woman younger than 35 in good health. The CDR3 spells CASSPPGQFEQYF. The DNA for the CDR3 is TGTGCCAGCAGCCCTCCCGGACAGTTTGAGCAGTACTTC.